This T cell receptor (beta chain) was captured by sequencing in a study of OX40 agonist ivuxolimab in advanced cancers. Anyone with autoimmune disease history or systemic immunosuppression was excluded. Researchers took blood at baseline, on cycle 4 day 1, and on cycle 7 day 1. Trimming shortened V by 5 bases and J by 4 bases, and 11 bases separated the two germline ends. The CDR3 runs to 13 residues. Germline lookup yields CDR1 SGHAT and CDR2 FQNNGV. Profiling relied on immunoSEQ multiplex PCR, and the TCRdb table lists in-frame clones only, not all of them. The sample has under 70,000 clones; 75% to 90% are singletons.

The chain is built from TRBV11-2 and TRBJ1-1; D gene unclear. The TCR comes from an adult with an advanced solid tumor such as melanoma, head and neck, liver or kidney cancer. Material: CD4+ or CD8+ T cells sorted from blood, obtained in a trial of the OX40 agonist ivuxolimab. The CDR3 here is CASSPQRVTEAFF. DNA for the CDR3: TGTGCCAGCAGCCCCCAGAGGGTCACTGAAGCTTTCTTT.